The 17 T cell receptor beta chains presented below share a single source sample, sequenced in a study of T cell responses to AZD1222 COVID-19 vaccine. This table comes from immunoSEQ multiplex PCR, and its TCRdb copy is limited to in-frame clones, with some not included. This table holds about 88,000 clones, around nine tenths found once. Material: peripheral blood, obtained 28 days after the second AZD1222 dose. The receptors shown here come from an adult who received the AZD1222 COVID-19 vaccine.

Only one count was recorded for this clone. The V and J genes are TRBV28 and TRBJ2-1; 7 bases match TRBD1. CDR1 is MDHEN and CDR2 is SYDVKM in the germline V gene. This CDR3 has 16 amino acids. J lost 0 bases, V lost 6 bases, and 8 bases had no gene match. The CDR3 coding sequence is TGTGCCAGCAGAAAGGGGGCCATCACCTCCTACAATGAGCAGTTCTTC. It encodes CASRKGAITSYNEQFF. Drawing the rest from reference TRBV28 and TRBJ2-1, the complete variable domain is DVKVTQSSRYLVKRTGEKVFLECVQDMDHENMFWYRQDPGLGLRLIYFSYDVKMKEKGDIPEGYSVSREKKERFSLILESASTNQTSMYLCASRKGAITSYNEQFFGPGTRLTVL.

CDR3 nucleotide sequence: TGTGCCACCAGCACGCGCAGCGTTGGAGAGACCCAGTACTTC. Encoded protein: CATSTRSVGETQYF. The rearrangement joins TRBV24-1 to TRBJ2-5, with D uncertain. This CDR3 comprises 14 residues. CDR1 is KGHDR and CDR2 is SFDVKD in the germline V gene. The V end lost 7 bases, the J end lost 4 bases, and 15 bases lay between the germline ends.

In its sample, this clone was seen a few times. CDR3 bases: TGTGCCAGCAGCCTCCTTTTGGGGGCAGGCTACGAGCAGTACTTC. Translating it yields CASSLLLGAGYEQYF. V gene TRBV14 combines with J gene TRBJ2-7, with D tentatively TRBD1 (6 bases). Germline V gene sequence: CDR1 SGHDN, CDR2 FVKESK. V gave up 4 bases and J gave up 3 bases, with 16 bases separating them. The length of the CDR3 is 15 residues.

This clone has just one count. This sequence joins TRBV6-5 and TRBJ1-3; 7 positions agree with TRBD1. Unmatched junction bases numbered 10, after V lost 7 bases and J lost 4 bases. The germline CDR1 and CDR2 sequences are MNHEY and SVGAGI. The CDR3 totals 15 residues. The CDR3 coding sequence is TGTGCCAGCATCATAACGACAGGGAGAGGAAACACCATATATTTT. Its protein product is CASIITTGRGNTIYF.

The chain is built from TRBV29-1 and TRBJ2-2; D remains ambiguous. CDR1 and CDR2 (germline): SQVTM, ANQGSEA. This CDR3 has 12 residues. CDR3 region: CTSRSGTGELFF. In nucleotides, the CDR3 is TGCACCAGTCGGTCGGGCACCGGGGAGCTGTTTTTT.

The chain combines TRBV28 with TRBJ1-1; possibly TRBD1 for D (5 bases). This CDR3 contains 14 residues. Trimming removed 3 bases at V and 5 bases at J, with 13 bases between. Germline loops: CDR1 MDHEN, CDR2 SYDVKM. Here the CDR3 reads CASSFDQGRTEAFF. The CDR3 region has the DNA TGTGCCAGCAGTTTTGATCAGGGTCGTACTGAAGCTTTCTTT.

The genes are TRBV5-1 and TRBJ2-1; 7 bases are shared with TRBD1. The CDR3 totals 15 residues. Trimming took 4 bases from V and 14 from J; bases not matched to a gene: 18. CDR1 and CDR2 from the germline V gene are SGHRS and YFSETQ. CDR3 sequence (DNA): TGCGCCAGCAGCCCCGGTTGGACAGCCACTCAGGGGGAGTTCTTC. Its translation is CASSPGWTATQGEFF.

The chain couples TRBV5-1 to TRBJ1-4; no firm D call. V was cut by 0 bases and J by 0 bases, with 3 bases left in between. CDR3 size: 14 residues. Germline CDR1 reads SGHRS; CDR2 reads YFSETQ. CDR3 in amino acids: CASSLGTTNEKLFF. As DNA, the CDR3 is TGCGCCAGCAGCTTGGGGACAACTAATGAAAAACTGTTTTTT.

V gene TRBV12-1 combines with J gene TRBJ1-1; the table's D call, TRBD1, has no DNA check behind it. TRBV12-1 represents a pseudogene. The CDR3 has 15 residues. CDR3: CASSFPGDLGTEAFF. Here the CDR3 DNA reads TGTGCCAGCAGCTTTCCAGGGGATCTAGGCACTGAAGCTTTCTTT.

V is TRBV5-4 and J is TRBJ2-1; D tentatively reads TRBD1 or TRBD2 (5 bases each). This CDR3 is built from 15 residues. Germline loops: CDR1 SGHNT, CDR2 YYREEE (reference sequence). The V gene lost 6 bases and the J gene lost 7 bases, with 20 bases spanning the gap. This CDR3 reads CASTEPGTSENEQFF. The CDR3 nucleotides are TGTGCCAGCACCGAACCCGGGACGAGTGAGAATGAGCAGTTCTTC.

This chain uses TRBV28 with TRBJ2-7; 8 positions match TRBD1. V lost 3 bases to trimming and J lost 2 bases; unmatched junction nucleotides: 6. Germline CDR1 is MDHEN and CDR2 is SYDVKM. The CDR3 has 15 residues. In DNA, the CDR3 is TGTGCCAGCAGTTTCTTGGACAGGGAGGCCTACGAGCAGTACTTC. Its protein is CASSFLDREAYEQYF.

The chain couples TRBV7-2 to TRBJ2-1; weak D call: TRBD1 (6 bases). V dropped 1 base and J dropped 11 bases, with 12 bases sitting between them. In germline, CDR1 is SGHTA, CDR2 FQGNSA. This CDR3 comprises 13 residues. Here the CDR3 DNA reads TGTGCCAGCAGCTTAGAGGGGACAACTAAGCAGTTCTTC. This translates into CASSLEGTTKQFF.

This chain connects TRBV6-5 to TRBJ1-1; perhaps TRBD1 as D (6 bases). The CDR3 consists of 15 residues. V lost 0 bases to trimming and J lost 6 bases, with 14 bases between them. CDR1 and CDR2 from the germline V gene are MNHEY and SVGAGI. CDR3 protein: CASSYSTRGMSEAFF. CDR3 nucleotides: TGTGCCAGCAGTTACTCGACCAGGGGAATGTCTGAAGCTTTCTTT.

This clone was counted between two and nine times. CDR3 nucleotide sequence: TGTGCCAGCAGTCCCGGGACAGGGGCCGCTGGCTACACCTTC. Its translation is CASSPGTGAAGYTF. The V call is TRBV27, the J call TRBJ1-2, with TRBD1 matching over 10 bases. Germline assignment: CDR1 MNHEY and CDR2 SMNVEV (reference sequence). This CDR3 contains 14 residues. Trimming took 5 bases from V and 7 from J; bases not matched to a gene: 7.

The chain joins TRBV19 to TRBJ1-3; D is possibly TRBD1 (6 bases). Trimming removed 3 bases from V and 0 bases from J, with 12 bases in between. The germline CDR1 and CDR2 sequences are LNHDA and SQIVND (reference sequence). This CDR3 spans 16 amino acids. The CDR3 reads CASSIYRVSSGNTIYF. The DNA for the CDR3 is TGTGCCAGTAGTATCTACAGGGTGAGCTCTGGAAACACCATATATTTT.

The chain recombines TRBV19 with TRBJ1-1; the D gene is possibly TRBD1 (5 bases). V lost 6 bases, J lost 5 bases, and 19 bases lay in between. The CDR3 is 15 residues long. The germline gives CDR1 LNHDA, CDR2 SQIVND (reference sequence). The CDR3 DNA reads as TGTGCCAGTAGCCTAACCGGGGCGAAGGCTACTGAAGCTTTCTTT. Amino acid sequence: CASSLTGAKATEAFF. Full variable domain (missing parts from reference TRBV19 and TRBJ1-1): DGGITQSPKYLFRKEGQNVTLSCEQNLNHDAMYWYRQDPGQGLRLIYYSQIVNDFQKGDIAEGYSVSREKKESFPLTVTSAQKNPTAFYLCASSLTGAKATEAFFGQGTRLTVV.

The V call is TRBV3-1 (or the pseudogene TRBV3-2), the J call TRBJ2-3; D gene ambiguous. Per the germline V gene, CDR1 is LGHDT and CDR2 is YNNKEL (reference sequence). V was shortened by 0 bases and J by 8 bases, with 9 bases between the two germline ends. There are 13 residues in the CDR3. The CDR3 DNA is TGTGCCAGCAGCCAAGATGGCCCCGGTACGCAGTATTTT. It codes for CASSQDGPGTQYF.